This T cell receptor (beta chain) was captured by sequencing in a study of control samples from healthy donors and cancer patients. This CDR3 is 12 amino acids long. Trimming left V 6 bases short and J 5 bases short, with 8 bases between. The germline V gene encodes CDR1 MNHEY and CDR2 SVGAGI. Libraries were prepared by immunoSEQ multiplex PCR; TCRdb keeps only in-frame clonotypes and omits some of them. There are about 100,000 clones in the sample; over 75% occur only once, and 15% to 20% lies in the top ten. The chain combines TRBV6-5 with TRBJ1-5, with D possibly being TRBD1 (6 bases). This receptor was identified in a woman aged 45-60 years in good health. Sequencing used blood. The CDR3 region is CASRRQDQPQHF. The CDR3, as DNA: TGTGCCAGCAGGCGACAGGATCAGCCCCAGCATTTT.